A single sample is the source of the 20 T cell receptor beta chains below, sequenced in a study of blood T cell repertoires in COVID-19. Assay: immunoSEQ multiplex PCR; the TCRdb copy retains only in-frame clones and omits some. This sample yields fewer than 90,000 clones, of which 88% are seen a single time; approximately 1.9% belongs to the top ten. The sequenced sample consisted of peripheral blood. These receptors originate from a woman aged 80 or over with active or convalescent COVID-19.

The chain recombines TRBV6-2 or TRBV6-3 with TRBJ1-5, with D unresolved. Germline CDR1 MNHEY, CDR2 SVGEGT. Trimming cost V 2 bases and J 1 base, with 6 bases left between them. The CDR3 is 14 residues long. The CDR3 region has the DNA TGTGCCAGCAGTTACCCCCTGAGCAATCAGCCCCAGCATTTT. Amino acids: CASSYPLSNQPQHF.

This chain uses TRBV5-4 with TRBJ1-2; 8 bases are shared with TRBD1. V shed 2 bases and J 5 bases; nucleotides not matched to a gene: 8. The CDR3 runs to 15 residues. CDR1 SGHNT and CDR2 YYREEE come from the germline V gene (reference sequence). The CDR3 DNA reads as TGTGCCAGCAGCTTACGGACAGGGAAGGTTTATGGCTACACCTTC. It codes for CASSLRTGKVYGYTF. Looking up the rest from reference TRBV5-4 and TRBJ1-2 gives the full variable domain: ETGVTQSPTHLIKTRGQQVTLRCSSQSGHNTVSWYQQALGQGPQFIFQYYREEENGRGNFPPRFSGLQFPNYSSELNVNALELDDSALYLCASSLRTGKVYGYTFGSGTRLTVV.

CDR3 bases: TGTGCCAGCAGTGCCGGGGTAAGCACAGATACGCAGTATTTT. Its protein is CASSAGVSTDTQYF. The chain links TRBV2 to TRBJ2-3; D might be TRBD2 (5 bases). The CDR3 runs to 14 residues. CDR1 is SNHLY and CDR2 is FYNNEI in the germline V gene. Deletions cut 4 bases from V and 0 bases from J, with 8 bases between.

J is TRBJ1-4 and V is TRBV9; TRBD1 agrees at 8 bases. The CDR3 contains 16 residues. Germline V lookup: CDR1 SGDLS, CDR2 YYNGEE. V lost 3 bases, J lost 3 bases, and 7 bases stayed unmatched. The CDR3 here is CASSAQGAGANEKLFF. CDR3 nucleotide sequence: TGTGCCAGCAGCGCCCAGGGGGCCGGAGCTAATGAAAAACTGTTTTTT.

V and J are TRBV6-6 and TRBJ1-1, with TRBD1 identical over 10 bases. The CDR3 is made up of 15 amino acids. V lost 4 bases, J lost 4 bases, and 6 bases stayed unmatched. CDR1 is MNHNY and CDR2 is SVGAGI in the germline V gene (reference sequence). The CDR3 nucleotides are TGTGCCAGCAGTTCCCGGGACAGGGGTCGCACTGAAGCTTTCTTT. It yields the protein CASSSRDRGRTEAFF.

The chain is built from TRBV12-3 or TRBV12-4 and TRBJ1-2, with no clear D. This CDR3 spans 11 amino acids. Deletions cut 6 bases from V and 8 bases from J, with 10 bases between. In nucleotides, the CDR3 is TGTGCCAGCAGGCTAAGAGAGGGCTACACCTTC. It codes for CASRLREGYTF.

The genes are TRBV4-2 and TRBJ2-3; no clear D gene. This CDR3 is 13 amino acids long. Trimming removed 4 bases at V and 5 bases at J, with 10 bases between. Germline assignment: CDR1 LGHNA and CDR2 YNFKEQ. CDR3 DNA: TGTGCCAGCAGCCCCAACTCCCAAGATACGCAGTATTTT. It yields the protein CASSPNSQDTQYF.

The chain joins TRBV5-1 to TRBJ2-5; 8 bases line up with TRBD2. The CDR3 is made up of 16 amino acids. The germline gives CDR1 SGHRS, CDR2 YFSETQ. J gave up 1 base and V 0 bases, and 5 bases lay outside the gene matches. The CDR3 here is CASSLGIAGSQETQYF. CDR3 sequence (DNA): TGCGCCAGCAGCTTGGGGATAGCGGGGAGCCAAGAGACCCAGTACTTC. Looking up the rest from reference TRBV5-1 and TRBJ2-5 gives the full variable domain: KAGVTQTPRYLIKTRGQQVTLSCSPISGHRSVSWYQQTPGQGLQFLFEYFSETQRNKGNFPGRFSGRQFSNSRSEMNVSTLELGDSALYLCASSLGIAGSQETQYFGPGTRLLVL.

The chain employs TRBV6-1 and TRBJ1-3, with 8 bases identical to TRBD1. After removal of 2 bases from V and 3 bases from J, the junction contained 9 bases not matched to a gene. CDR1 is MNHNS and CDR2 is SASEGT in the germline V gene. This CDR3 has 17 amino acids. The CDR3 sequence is CASSERVGTGGGNTIYF. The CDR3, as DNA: TGTGCCAGCAGTGAAAGGGTGGGGACAGGCGGTGGAAACACCATATATTTT.

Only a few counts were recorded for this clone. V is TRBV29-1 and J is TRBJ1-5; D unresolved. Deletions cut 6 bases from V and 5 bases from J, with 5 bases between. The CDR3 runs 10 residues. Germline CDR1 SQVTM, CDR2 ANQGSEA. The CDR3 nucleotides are TGCAGCGTCGGGGATCAGCCCCAGCATTTT. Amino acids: CSVGDQPQHF.

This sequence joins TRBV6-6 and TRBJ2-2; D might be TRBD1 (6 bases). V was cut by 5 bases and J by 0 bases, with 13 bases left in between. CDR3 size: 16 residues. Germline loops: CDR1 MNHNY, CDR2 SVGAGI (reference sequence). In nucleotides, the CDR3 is TGTGCCAGCAGTCGAGGACAGCCAGCGAACACCGGGGAGCTGTTTTTT. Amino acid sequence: CASSRGQPANTGELFF.

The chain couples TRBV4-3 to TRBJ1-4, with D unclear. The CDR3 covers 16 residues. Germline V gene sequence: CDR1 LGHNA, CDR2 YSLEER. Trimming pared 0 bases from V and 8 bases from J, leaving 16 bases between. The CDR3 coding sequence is TGCGCCAGCAGCCAAGATCTGGGCATTAGAGAAGAAAAACTGTTTTTT. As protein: CASSQDLGIREEKLFF.

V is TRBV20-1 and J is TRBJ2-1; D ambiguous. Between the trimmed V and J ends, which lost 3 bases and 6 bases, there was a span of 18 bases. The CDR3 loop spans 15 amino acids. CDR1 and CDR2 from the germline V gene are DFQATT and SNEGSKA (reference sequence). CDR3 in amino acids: CSASSPTARRNEQFF. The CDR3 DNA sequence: TGCAGTGCTAGTAGCCCTACCGCCCGTCGCAATGAGCAGTTCTTC.

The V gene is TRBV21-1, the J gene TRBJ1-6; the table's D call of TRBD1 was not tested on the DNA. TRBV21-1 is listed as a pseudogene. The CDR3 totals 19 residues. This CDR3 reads CASRPFGTGGIGYNSPLHF. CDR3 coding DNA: TGTGCCAGCAGACCCTTCGGGACAGGGGGCATAGGCTATAATTCACCCCTCCACTTT.

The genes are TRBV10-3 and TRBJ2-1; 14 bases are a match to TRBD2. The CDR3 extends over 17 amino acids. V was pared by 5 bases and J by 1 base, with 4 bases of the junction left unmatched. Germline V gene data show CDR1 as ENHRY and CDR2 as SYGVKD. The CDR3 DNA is TGTGCCATCAGTAAGACTAGCGGGGGGGCTTCCTACAATGAGCAGTTCTTC. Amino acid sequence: CAISKTSGGASYNEQFF.

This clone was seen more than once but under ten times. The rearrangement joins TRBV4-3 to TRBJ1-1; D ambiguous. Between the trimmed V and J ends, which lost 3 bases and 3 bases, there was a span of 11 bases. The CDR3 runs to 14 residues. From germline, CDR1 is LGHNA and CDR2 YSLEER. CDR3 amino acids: CASSQRNRDTEAFF. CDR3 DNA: TGCGCCAGCAGCCAGCGAAACCGGGACACTGAAGCTTTCTTT.

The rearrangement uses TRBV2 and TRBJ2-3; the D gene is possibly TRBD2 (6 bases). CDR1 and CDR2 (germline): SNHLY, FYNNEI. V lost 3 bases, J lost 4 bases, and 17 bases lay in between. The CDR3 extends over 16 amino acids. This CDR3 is CASSDVSGRVADTQYF. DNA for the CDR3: TGTGCCAGCAGTGACGTTTCCGGGAGAGTGGCAGATACGCAGTATTTT.

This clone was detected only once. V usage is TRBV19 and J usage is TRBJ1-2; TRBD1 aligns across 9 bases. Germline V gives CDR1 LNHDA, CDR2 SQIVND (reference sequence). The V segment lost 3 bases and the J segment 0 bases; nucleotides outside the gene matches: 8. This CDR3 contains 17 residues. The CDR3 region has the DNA TGTGCCAGTAGTATCCTTGACAGGGGGGGGTCTAACTATGGCTACACCTTC. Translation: CASSILDRGGSNYGYTF.

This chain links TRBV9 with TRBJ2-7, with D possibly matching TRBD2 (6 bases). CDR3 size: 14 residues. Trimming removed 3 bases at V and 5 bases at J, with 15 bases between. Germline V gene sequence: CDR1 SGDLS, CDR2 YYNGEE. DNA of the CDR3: TGTGCCAGCAGCGGTAGCGGTATGGTCGACGAGCAGTACTTC. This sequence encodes CASSGSGMVDEQYF.

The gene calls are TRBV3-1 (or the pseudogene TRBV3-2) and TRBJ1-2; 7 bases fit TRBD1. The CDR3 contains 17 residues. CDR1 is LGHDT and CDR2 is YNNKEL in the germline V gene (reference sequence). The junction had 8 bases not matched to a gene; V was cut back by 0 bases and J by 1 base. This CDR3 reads CASSQDLKGAGNYGYTF. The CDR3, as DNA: TGTGCCAGCAGCCAAGACTTGAAGGGGGCGGGTAACTATGGCTACACCTTC.